Listed below are T cell receptor beta chains from one sample, sequenced in a study of blood T cells in healthy people across ages. TCRdb used MiXCR to reprocess the 5' RACE reads, holding one entry per CDR3 protein. The data hold roughly 1 million distinct CDR3 sequences, with under 30% observed a single time. The same sample was also studied in work on T cells of mothers and their children.

The sequenced sample was blood. These receptors all come from a girl aged 2-10 years in good health. The CDR3 runs from the conserved cysteine through the conserved F or W. A D gene is named only where the DNA matches it firmly. For some rows the clone size is stated as once, few or many, or as a class when expanded; others skip it.

TRBJ2-2 | - | 15 | - | TRBV5-1 | TGCGCCAGCAGCTTCCACCCTTCTGACACCGGGGAGCTGTTTTTT | CASSFHPSDTGELFF
TRBJ2-7 | - | 15 | - | TRBV7-9 | TGTGCCAGCAGCCGCGACTTGGTGAGCTCCTACGAGCAGTACTTC | CASSRDLVSSYEQYF
TRBJ2-1 | - | 17 | few | TRBV5-5 | TGTGCCAGCAGCTTGCGCCCCCCGGGACTCCAATACAATGGGCAGTTCTTC | CASSLRPPGLQYNGQFF
TRBJ2-1 | - | 13 | - | TRBV27 | TGTGCCAGCAGTTCGGTAGTCAGGGCTGAGCAGTTCTTC | CASSSVVRAEQFF
TRBJ2-7 | - | 13 | - | TRBV14 | TGTGCCAGCAGCCAAGATTGGCAAGACGAGCAGTACTTC | CASSQDWQDEQYF
TRBJ1-4 | TRBD1 | 15 | few | TRBV20-1 | TGCAGTGCTCCTACAGGGGGCCGAGCTAATGAAAAACTGTTTTTT | CSAPTGGRANEKLFF
TRBJ2-1 | TRBD2 | 15 | few | TRBV7-3 | TGTGCCAGCAGCTTAACCCTAGCGGGAGACAATGAGCAGTTCTTC | CASSLTLAGDNEQFF
TRBJ1-1 | TRBD1 | 16 | - | TRBV12-3/TRBV12-4 | TGTGCCAGCAGATTTCGAACCGGGACAGGGGAGACTGAAGCTTTCTTT | CASRFRTGTGETEAFF
TRBJ2-5 | - | 14 | few | TRBV7-9 | TGTGCCAGCAGCTTTTTGCCTTTCCAAGAGACCCAGTACTTC | CASSFLPFQETQYF
TRBJ1-1 | - | 13 | - | TRBV5-1 | TGCGCCAGCAGCTTATCCCTGGACACTGTAGCTTTCTTT | CASSLSLDTVAFF
TRBJ2-1 | TRBD2 | 16 | - | TRBV7-6 | TGTGCCAGCAGCTTAGCGAGGTCTAGCGGGATAAATGAGCAGTTCTTC | CASSLARSSGINEQFF